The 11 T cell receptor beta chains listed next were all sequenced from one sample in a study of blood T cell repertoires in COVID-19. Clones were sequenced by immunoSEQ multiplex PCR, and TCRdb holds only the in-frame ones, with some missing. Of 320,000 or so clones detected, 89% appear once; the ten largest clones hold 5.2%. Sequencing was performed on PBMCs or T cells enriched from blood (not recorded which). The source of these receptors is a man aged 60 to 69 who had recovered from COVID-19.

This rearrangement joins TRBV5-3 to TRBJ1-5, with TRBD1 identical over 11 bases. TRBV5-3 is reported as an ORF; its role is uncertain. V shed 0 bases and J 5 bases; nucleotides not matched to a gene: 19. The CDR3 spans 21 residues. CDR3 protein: CARSLVSFRTGTGGVDQPQHF. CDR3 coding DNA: TGTGCCAGAAGCTTGGTATCTTTCCGGACCGGGACAGGGGGAGTGGATCAGCCCCAGCATTTT.

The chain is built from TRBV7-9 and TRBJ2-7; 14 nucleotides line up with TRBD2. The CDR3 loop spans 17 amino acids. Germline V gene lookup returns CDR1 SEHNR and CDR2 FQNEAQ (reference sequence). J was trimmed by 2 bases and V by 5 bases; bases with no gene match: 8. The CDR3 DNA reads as TGTGCCAGCAGCGTCGGACTAGCGGGAGGAAGCCCCTACGAGCAGTACTTC. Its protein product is CASSVGLAGGSPYEQYF. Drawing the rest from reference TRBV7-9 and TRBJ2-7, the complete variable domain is DTGVSQNPRHKITKRGQNVTFRCDPISEHNRLYWYRQTLGQGPEFLTYFQNEAQLEKSRLLSDRFSAERPKGSFSTLEIQRTEQGDSAMYLCASSVGLAGGSPYEQYFGPGTRLTVT.

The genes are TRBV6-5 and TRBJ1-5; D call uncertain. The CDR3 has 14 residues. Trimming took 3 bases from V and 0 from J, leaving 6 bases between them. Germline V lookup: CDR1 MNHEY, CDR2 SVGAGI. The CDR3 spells CASSYTRSNQPQHF. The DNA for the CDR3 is TGTGCCAGCAGTTATACTCGTAGCAATCAGCCCCAGCATTTT.

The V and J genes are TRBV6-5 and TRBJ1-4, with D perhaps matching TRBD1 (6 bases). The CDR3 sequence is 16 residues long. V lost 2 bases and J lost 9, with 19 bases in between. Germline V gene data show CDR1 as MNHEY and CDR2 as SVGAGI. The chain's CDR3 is CASSYLGSRGSQKLFF. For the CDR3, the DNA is TGTGCCAGCAGTTACCTGGGTTCCAGGGGAAGCCAAAAACTGTTTTTT.

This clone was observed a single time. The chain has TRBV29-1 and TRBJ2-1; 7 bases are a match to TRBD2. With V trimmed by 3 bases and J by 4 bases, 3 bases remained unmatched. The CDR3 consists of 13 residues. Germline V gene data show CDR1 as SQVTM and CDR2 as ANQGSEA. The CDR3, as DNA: TGCAGCGTTGACGGGACTAATTACAATGAGCAGTTCTTC. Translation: CSVDGTNYNEQFF.

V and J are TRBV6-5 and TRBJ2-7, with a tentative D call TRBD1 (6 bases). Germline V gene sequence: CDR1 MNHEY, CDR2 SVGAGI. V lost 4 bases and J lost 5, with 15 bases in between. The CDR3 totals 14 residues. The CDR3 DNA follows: TGTGCCAGCAGTTCAGTGGGACAAAAGGACGAGCAGTACTTC. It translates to CASSSVGQKDEQYF.

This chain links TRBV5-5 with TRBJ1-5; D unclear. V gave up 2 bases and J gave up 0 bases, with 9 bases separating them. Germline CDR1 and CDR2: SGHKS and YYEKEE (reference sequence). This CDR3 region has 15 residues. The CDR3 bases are TGTGCCAGCAGCTTCGGCGGGGATAGCAATCAGCCCCAGCATTTT. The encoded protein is CASSFGGDSNQPQHF.

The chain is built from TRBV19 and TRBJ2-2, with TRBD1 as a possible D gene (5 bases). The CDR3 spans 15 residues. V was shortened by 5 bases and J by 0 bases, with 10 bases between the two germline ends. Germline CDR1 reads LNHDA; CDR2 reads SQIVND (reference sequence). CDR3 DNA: TGTGCCAGTAGTTTTTTGACAGCGAACACCGGGGAGCTGTTTTTT. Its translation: CASSFLTANTGELFF.

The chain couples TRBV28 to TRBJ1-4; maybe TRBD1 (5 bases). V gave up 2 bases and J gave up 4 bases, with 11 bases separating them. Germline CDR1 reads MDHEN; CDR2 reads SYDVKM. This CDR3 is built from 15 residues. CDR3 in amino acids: CASSLLGQNNEKLFF. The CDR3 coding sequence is TGTGCCAGCAGTTTACTGGGGCAAAATAATGAAAAACTGTTTTTT.

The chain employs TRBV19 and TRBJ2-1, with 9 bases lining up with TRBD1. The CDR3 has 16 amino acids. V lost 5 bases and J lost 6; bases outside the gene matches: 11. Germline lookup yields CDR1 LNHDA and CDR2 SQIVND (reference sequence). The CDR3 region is CASSQTSDRGGNEQFF. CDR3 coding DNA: TGTGCCAGTAGTCAAACCTCCGACAGGGGGGGCAATGAGCAGTTCTTC.

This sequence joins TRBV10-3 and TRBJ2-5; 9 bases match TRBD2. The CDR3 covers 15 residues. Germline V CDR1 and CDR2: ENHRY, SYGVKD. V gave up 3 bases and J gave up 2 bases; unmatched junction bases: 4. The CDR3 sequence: CAISDSGRLQETQYF. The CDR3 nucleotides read TGTGCCATCAGTGACAGCGGGAGGCTACAAGAGACCCAGTACTTC.